These 19 T cell receptor beta chains came from one sample sequenced in a study of blood T cell repertoires in COVID-19 (dated by TCRdb to 2018 to 2020). The library was made by the immunoSEQ multiplex PCR assay. TCRdb holds this immuneACCESS table with in-frame rearrangements only. Some clones are missing; in checked studies, unresolved V genes explain under half, and the rest has no known cause. This sample holds approximately 250,000 clones; roughly 91% were observed only once. 2% to 2.5% of the sample is in the top ten clones. The sequenced sample consisted of PBMCs or T cells enriched from blood (not recorded which). The receptors come from a woman aged 55-69 years in a cohort exposed to, infected with or recovered from COVID-19 (not recorded which).

This sequence joins TRBV19 and TRBJ1-2; D is unclear. V gave up 3 bases and J gave up 4 bases, with 21 bases separating them. Germline CDR1 LNHDA, CDR2 SQIVND (reference sequence). The CDR3 is 17 amino acids. This chain's CDR3 is CASSIGPKLIGFYGYTF. The CDR3, as DNA: TGTGCCAGTAGTATCGGCCCAAAACTTATCGGGTTCTATGGCTACACCTTC.

V gene TRBV6-6 combines with J gene TRBJ1-6; D perhaps matches TRBD1 (6 bases). V lost 6 bases to trimming and J lost 8 bases, with 17 bases between them. This CDR3 contains 15 residues. Germline CDR1 MNHNY, CDR2 SVGAGI (reference sequence). CDR3 in amino acids: CASSPFRPGDSPLHF. The CDR3 DNA reads TGTGCCAGCAGCCCTTTCCGGCCAGGGGATTCACCCCTCCACTTT.

V and J are TRBV27 and TRBJ2-5; D is perhaps TRBD1 (6 bases). The CDR3 has 14 amino acids. Germline-derived CDR1 and CDR2 are MNHEY and SMNVEV (reference sequence). V was clipped by 2 bases and J by 5 bases, with 12 bases between them. The CDR3 region has the DNA TGTGCCAGCAGTTTACAGGGGCCGGGGGAGACCCAGTACTTC. It yields the protein CASSLQGPGETQYF.

The DNA of the CDR3 is TGTGCCAGCAGTTTATTCCAGGGCATTCAGCCCCAGCATTTT. Amino acid sequence: CASSLFQGIQPQHF. The chain links TRBV28 to TRBJ1-5; D might be TRBD1 (5 bases). CDR1 is MDHEN and CDR2 is SYDVKM in the germline V gene. CDR3 length: 14 residues. Deletions cut 1 base from V and 6 bases from J, with 10 bases between.

V gene TRBV28 combines with J gene TRBJ1-1; maybe TRBD1 (6 bases). This CDR3 contains 15 residues. The germline CDR1 and CDR2 sequences are MDHEN and SYDVKM. Trimming removed 5 bases from V and 2 bases from J, with 15 bases in between. In nucleotides, the CDR3 is TGTGCCAGCAGTCGGGGGGGCATCCCCAACACTGAAGCTTTCTTT. It translates to CASSRGGIPNTEAFF.

The chain has TRBV6-4 and TRBJ1-3; 8 bases match TRBD1. The CDR3 runs 14 residues. After removal of 5 bases from V and 4 bases from J, the junction contained 4 bases not matched to a gene. CDR1 MRHNA and CDR2 SNTAGT come from the germline V gene. The CDR3 spells CASSLTGGGNTIYF. Written as DNA, the CDR3 is TGTGCCAGCAGTCTCACAGGGGGAGGAAACACCATATATTTT.

The chain joins TRBV2 to TRBJ1-5, with 11 bases lining up with TRBD1. After removal of 6 bases from V and 0 bases from J, the junction contained 1 base not matched to a gene. The CDR3 spans 15 residues. CDR1 is SNHLY and CDR2 is FYNNEI in the germline V gene. CDR3 protein: CASRGQGDSNQPQHF. The CDR3 DNA sequence: TGTGCCAGCAGGGGACAGGGGGATAGCAATCAGCCCCAGCATTTT.

The V call is TRBV21-1, the J call TRBJ2-1; the table's D call of TRBD2 was not tested on the DNA. TRBV21-1 is a listed pseudogene. The CDR3 runs to 17 residues. The CDR3 coding sequence is TGTGCCAGCAGCAAAATTAGCGGGAGGGAGGCGGCAAATGAGCAGTTCTTC. It specifies CASSKISGREAANEQFF.

The genes are TRBV19 and TRBJ1-2; 7 bases align to TRBD1. J was trimmed by 5 bases and V by 0 bases; bases with no gene match: 6. The CDR3 is 15 residues long. The germline V gene has CDR1 LNHDA and CDR2 SQIVND (reference sequence). DNA for the CDR3: TGTGCCAGTAGTATAGAGACAGGGAAGAGGTATGGCTACACCTTC. Translated: CASSIETGKRYGYTF.

The chain links TRBV9 to TRBJ2-1, with 7 positions matching TRBD1. This CDR3 region has 19 residues. Per the germline V gene, CDR1 is SGDLS and CDR2 is YYNGEE. Losses at the gene ends were 4 bases for V and 3 bases for J; bases not matched to a gene: 19. The CDR3 loop reads CASSFNTGAARSDYNEQFF. The CDR3 nucleotides read TGTGCCAGCAGCTTCAATACAGGGGCGGCTCGGTCGGACTACAATGAGCAGTTCTTC.

The chain couples TRBV24-1 to TRBJ2-3; a weak D match, TRBD1 (5 bases). Germline V CDR1 and CDR2: KGHDR, SFDVKD. V lost 4 bases to trimming and J lost 4 bases, with 11 bases between them. The CDR3 has 14 amino acids. CDR3 in amino acids: CATSEARGPDTQYF. The CDR3 DNA follows: TGTGCCACCAGTGAGGCAAGGGGCCCAGATACGCAGTATTTT.

CDR3 amino acids: CASSEGARRDTQYF. In DNA form, the CDR3 reads TGTGCCAGCAGTGAAGGGGCTAGAAGGGATACGCAGTATTTT. The chain couples TRBV25-1 to TRBJ2-3; perhaps TRBD1 as D (5 bases). With 2 bases removed from V and 6 bases from J, the gap between germline ends came to 12 bases. This CDR3 contains 14 residues. CDR1 and CDR2 from the germline V gene are MGHDK and SYGVNS.

This clone showed up just a few times. The J gene is TRBJ1-1, the V gene TRBV18; 12 bases fit TRBD1. The CDR3 extends over 16 amino acids. Trimming at V came to 1 base and at J to 4 bases, leaving 4 bases not matched to a gene. Per germline, CDR1 KGHSH and CDR2 LQKENI. The CDR3 region has the DNA TGTGCCAGCTCACCACTGGGACAGGGGGCGGGCACTGAAGCTTTCTTT. Amino acid sequence: CASSPLGQGAGTEAFF.

The CDR3 loop is CASSIQGRQTYEQYF. CDR3 DNA: TGTGCCAGTAGTATACAAGGGCGACAGACCTACGAGCAGTACTTC. This sequence joins TRBV19 and TRBJ2-7; a weak D match, TRBD1 (5 bases). The CDR3 sequence is 15 residues long. Between the trimmed V and J ends, which lost 2 bases and 2 bases, there was a span of 13 bases. Germline loops: CDR1 LNHDA, CDR2 SQIVND (reference sequence).

V and J are TRBV19 and TRBJ1-5; 9 bases are a match to TRBD1. The length of the CDR3 is 15 residues. The trim removed 6 bases at V and 7 bases at J, leaving 10 bases unmatched. Germline CDR1 reads LNHDA; CDR2 reads SQIVND (reference sequence). CDR3 amino acids: CASSYDRGGEQPQHF. In DNA, the CDR3 is TGTGCCAGTAGCTATGACAGGGGGGGAGAACAGCCCCAGCATTTT.

About this clone: Other DNA sequences in the sample encode the same CDR3. The genes are TRBV9 and TRBJ2-7, with 8 bases lining up with TRBD2. The CDR3 is 14 residues long. Germline CDR1 is SGDLS and CDR2 is YYNGEE. J gave up 0 bases and V 3 bases, and 2 bases lay outside the gene matches. The CDR3 protein is CASSATSGSYEQYF. CDR3 sequence (DNA): TGTGCCAGCAGCGCCACTAGCGGCTCCTACGAGCAGTACTTC.

The chain links TRBV12-3 or TRBV12-4 to TRBJ1-5, with 7 bases that match TRBD1. The CDR3 runs 13 residues. The junction had 6 bases not matched to a gene; V was cut back by 7 bases and J by 6 bases. As DNA, the CDR3 is TGTGCCAGCACCGGACAGGCGTTTCAGCCCCAGCATTTT. Encoded protein: CASTGQAFQPQHF.

This clone was seen repeatedly, ten times or more. The genes are TRBV12-1 and TRBJ2-7; the table's D call TRBD2 went unverified against the DNA. TRBV12-1 is termed a pseudogene. The CDR3 length is 17 residues. The CDR3 sequence is CASSFPPLGGGAYEQYF. CDR3 coding DNA: TGTGCCAGCAGCTTTCCCCCCCTCGGGGGAGGGGCCTACGAGCAGTACTTC.

The J gene is TRBJ2-3, the V gene TRBV2; 8 positions agree with TRBD1. CDR1 is SNHLY, CDR2 FYNNEI, per germline. The V gene end was trimmed by 5 bases and the J gene end by 1 base; junction bases not matched to a gene: 5. CDR3 length: 15 amino acids. The CDR3 DNA follows: TGTGCCAGCAGTAGACAGGGGAGAGGCACAGATACGCAGTATTTT. This gives the protein CASSRQGRGTDTQYF.